These 5 T cell receptor beta chains share one sample of origin, sequenced in a study of neurological immune-mediated disorders. TCRdb itself ran the 5' RACE reads through MiXCR, one entry per CDR3 protein. The table has around 67,000 distinct CDR3 sequences, roughly 5.6% seen once. The sample consisted of PBMCs. These receptor sequences come from a man aged 18-30 years with multiple sclerosis.

This clonotype was seen ten or more times. This chain connects TRBV18 to TRBJ1-1, with D uncertain. The CDR3 is 16 amino acids. Trimming took off 3 bases at V and 7 bases at J, with 21 bases between the two ends. Germline CDR1 and CDR2: KGHSH and LQKENI. Written as DNA, the CDR3 is TGTGCCAGCTCACCCAACCGACCCCCAGGCTCGGTTGAAGCTTTCTTT. This sequence encodes CASSPNRPPGSVEAFF.

This clonotype was detected ten times or more. This chain joins TRBV20-1 and TRBJ2-1; D gene ambiguous. The CDR3 loop spans 11 amino acids. Per germline, CDR1 DFQATT and CDR2 SNEGSKA (reference sequence). V lost 3 bases, J lost 7 bases, and 7 bases lay in between. The CDR3 spells CSARRENEQFF. The CDR3 DNA reads TGCAGTGCTAGGAGAGAGAATGAGCAGTTCTTC.

This clonotype was recorded many times. This rearrangement joins TRBV4-2 to TRBJ1-2; no reliable D call. V was pared by 0 bases and J by 3 bases, with 8 bases between. This CDR3 is built from 14 residues. Germline V gives CDR1 LGHNA, CDR2 YNFKEQ. The CDR3 region has the DNA TGTGCCAGCAGCCAAGAGGCGGGCGACTATGGCTACACCTTC. Its translation: CASSQEAGDYGYTF.

Many counts were recorded for this clonotype. V is TRBV7-2 and J is TRBJ2-2, with TRBD1 as a possible D gene (5 bases). Trimming took off 4 bases at V and 8 bases at J, with 14 bases between the two ends. CDR1 is SGHTA and CDR2 is FQGNSA in the germline V gene. There are 14 residues in the CDR3. The CDR3 here is CASSSRMDMGELFF. CDR3 DNA: TGTGCCAGCAGCTCTCGGATGGACATGGGGGAGCTGTTTTTT.

This clonotype showed up many times. V usage is TRBV7-3 and J usage is TRBJ1-5; D is perhaps TRBD1 (5 bases). The CDR3 totals 15 residues. V lost 5 bases and J 2 bases, leaving 13 bases between the germline ends. Germline loops: CDR1 SGHTA, CDR2 FQGTGA. CDR3 amino acids: CASSPGGDRNQPQHF. The CDR3 DNA reads as TGTGCCAGCAGCCCCGGGGGGGATCGCAATCAGCCCCAGCATTTT.